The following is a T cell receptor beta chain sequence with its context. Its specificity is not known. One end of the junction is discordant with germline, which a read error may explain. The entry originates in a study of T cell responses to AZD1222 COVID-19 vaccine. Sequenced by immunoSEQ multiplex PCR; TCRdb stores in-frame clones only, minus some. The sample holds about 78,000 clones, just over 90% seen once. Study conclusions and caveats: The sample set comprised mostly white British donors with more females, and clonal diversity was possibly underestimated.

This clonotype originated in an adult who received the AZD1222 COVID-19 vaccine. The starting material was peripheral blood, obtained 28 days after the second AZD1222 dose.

The CDR3 bases are TGTGCCAGCAGTGGGGTCAATTCGCCCCTCCACTTT. Its protein product is CASSGVNSPLHF. The V gene is TRBV2, the J gene TRBJ1-6; D gene unclear. This CDR3 comprises 12 residues. The V gene's germline CDR1 is SNHLY and CDR2 FYNNEI.